The TCR beta chain described here comes from a study of blood T cell repertoires in COVID-19. Across the study: Spain, Italy and the United States supplied samples that represented acute and convalescent COVID-19. PBMCs, B-cell-depleted T cells, or T cells were the source of the cDNA or gDNA that made up the material.

In the original processing: It was from reference gene primer amplification that nucleated cell counts were estimated. Repertoires were generated with immunoSEQ multiplex PCR, while TCRdb's copy carries only in-frame clones and drops some. The DNA gave D and trimming, while V, J and clone size come from that table. The sample holds around 110,000 clones, 80% seen once. CDR1 and CDR2 (germline): LNHDA, SQIVND (reference sequence). The CDR3 loop spans 13 amino acids. Trimming left V 5 bases short and J 3 bases short, with 11 bases between. Sequenced input: peripheral blood. The sequence was collected from a man aged 55-75 years with active or convalescent COVID-19. This chain links TRBV19 with TRBJ2-7; D may be TRBD1 (5 bases). The CDR3 is CASSADRDYEQYF. DNA of the CDR3: TGTGCCAGTAGTGCTGACAGAGACTACGAGCAGTACTTC.